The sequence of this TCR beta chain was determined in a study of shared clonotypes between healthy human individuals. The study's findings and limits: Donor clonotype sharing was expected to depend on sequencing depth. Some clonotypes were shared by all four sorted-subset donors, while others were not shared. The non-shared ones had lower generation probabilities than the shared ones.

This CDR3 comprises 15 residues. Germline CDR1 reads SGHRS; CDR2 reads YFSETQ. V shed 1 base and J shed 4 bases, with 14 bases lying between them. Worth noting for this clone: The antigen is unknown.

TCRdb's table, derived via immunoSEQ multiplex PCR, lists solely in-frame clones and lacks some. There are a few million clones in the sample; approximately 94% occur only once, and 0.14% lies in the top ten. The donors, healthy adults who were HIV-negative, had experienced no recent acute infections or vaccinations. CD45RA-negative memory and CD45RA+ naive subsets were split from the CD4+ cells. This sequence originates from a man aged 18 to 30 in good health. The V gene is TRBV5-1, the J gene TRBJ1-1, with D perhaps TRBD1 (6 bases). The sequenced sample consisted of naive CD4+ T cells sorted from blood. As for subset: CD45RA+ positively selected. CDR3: CASSLIRTGATEAFF. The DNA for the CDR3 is TGCGCCAGCAGCTTGATCAGGACGGGGGCCACTGAAGCTTTCTTT. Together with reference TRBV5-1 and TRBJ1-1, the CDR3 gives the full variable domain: KAGVTQTPRYLIKTRGQQVTLSCSPISGHRSVSWYQQTPGQGLQFLFEYFSETQRNKGNFPGRFSGRQFSNSRSEMNVSTLELGDSALYLCASSLIRTGATEAFFGQGTRLTVV.